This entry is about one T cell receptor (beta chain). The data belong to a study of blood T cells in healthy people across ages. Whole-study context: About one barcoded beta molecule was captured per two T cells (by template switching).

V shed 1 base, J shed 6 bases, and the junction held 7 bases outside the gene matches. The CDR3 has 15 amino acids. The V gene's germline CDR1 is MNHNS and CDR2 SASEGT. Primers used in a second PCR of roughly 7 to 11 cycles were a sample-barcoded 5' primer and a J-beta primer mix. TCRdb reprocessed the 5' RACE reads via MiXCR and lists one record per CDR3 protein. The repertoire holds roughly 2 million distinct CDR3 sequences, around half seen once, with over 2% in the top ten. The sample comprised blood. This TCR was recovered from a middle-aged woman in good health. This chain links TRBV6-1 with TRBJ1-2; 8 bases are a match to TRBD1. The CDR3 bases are TGTGCCAGCAGTGAAGTTGCATGGACAGGGAATGGCTACACCTTC. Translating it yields CASSEVAWTGNGYTF.